The 18 T cell receptor beta chains presented below share a single source sample, sequenced in a study of T-cell memory formation after mild COVID-19. TCRdb reanalysed the 5' RACE reads using MiXCR and keeps one entry per CDR3 protein. This table has approximately 100,000 distinct CDR3 sequences, around 25% appearing once. The specimen sequenced was PBMCs or a T cell subset sorted from them (not recorded which). These receptors came from a man between 18 and 29 years old who had mild COVID-19 (a few samples of this study predate the infection). Cell type and time point are not known.

This chain links TRBV6-2 or TRBV6-3 with TRBJ1-1; 8 positions agree with TRBD1. The CDR3 totals 15 residues. Per germline, CDR1 MNHEY and CDR2 SVGEGT. V was pared by 2 bases and J by 1 base, with 3 bases of the junction left unmatched. CDR3 loop: CASSYRGTGNTEAFF. Here the CDR3 DNA reads TGTGCCAGCAGTTACAGGGGGACAGGGAACACTGAAGCTTTCTTT.

This clonotype was observed many times. This chain's CDR3 is CASSPGLQETQYF. The CDR3 DNA sequence: TGTGCCAGCAGTCCCGGACTCCAAGAGACCCAGTACTTC. This rearrangement joins TRBV12-3 or TRBV12-4 to TRBJ2-5; D is perhaps TRBD2 (5 bases). The CDR3 loop spans 13 amino acids. Trimming removed 5 bases from V and 1 base from J, with 8 bases in between.

This clonotype has just a few counts. This chain connects TRBV12-3 or TRBV12-4 to TRBJ2-2; D gene ambiguous. V lost 6 bases to trimming and J lost 9 bases, with 11 bases between them. This CDR3 has 12 residues. The CDR3 region is CASSPNLRELFF. The CDR3 DNA reads TGTGCCAGCAGCCCTAACCTAAGGGAGCTGTTTTTT.

The genes are TRBV28 and TRBJ2-5; no clear D gene. V lost 6 bases, J lost 5 bases, and 7 bases lay in between. The CDR3 extends over 11 amino acids. The germline V gene encodes CDR1 MDHEN and CDR2 SYDVKM. The chain's CDR3 is CASRAGETQYF. The CDR3, as DNA: TGTGCCAGCAGGGCCGGGGAGACCCAGTACTTC.

J is TRBJ2-3 and V is TRBV29-1; tentatively, D is TRBD1 (5 bases). The germline V gene has CDR1 SQVTM and CDR2 ANQGSEA. This CDR3 has 11 amino acids. V was trimmed by 7 bases and J by 6 bases, leaving 11 bases between them. This CDR3 is CSAQGMDTQYF. CDR3 in DNA: TGCAGCGCCCAGGGAATGGATACGCAGTATTTT.

This clonotype occurred a few times. This chain joins TRBV14 and TRBJ2-7; no definite D call. V was trimmed by 2 bases and J by 4 bases, leaving 15 bases between them. Germline V gene data show CDR1 as SGHDN and CDR2 as FVKESK. This CDR3 is built from 15 residues. The CDR3 here is CASSQTHGPVYEQYF. CDR3 sequence (DNA): TGTGCCAGCAGCCAAACCCACGGGCCGGTTTACGAGCAGTACTTC.

The CDR3 loop is CASPGGRRNTEAFF. CDR3 DNA: TGTGCCAGCCCCGGGGGGCGGAGGAACACTGAAGCTTTCTTT. The chain employs TRBV25-1 and TRBJ1-1; TRBD1 is a possible D gene (6 bases). The CDR3 runs to 14 residues. V lost 8 bases to trimming and J lost 1 base, with 14 bases between them. Germline CDR1 MGHDK, CDR2 SYGVNS.

The V gene is TRBV4-1, the J gene TRBJ1-3, with D possibly TRBD1 on 5 matching bases. This CDR3 is 15 amino acids long. The germline V gene has CDR1 MGHRA and CDR2 YSYEKL. The V end was cut by 7 bases, the J end by 0 bases, with 13 bases between. In nucleotides, the CDR3 is TGCGCCAGCACAGGGCCGGAGACCTCTGGAAACACCATATATTTT. Translating it yields CASTGPETSGNTIYF.

This rearrangement joins TRBV29-1 to TRBJ2-1; no clear D. V lost 1 base and J 9 bases, leaving 19 bases between the germline ends. Germline V gives CDR1 SQVTM, CDR2 ANQGSEA. The CDR3 sequence is 15 residues long. CDR3 region: CSVEGAFESYGEQFF. As DNA, the CDR3 is TGCAGCGTTGAAGGGGCGTTTGAGAGTTACGGTGAGCAGTTCTTC.

Concerning this clonotype itself: Its ends do not fully match the called genes, so a read error is possible. The chain carries TRBV7-6 and TRBJ2-2; TRBD2 is a possible D gene (5 bases). The CDR3 has 15 amino acids. Germline values: CDR1 SGHVS, CDR2 FNYEAQ. Here the CDR3 reads CASSLAVPGYGELFF. In DNA form, the CDR3 reads TGTGCCAGCAGCTTAGCGGTGCCCGGATACGGGGAGCTTTTTTTT. The variable domain in full, completed from reference TRBV7-6 and TRBJ2-2, reads GAGVSQSPRYKVTKRGQDVALRCDPISGHVSLYWYRQALGQGPEFLTYFNYEAQQDKSGLPNDRFSAERPEGSISTLTIQRTEQRDSAMYRCASSLAVPGYGELFFGEGSRLTVL.

This clonotype was counted at least ten times. The J gene is TRBJ1-1, the V gene TRBV7-8, with TRBD1 as a possible D gene (5 bases). The CDR3 length is 13 residues. V was cut by 7 bases and J by 4 bases, with 13 bases left in between. Germline CDR1 is SGHVS and CDR2 is FQNEAQ. CDR3 nucleotides: TGTGCCAGCAACCCACTGGGGGGCACTGAAGCTTTCTTT. Its protein is CASNPLGGTEAFF.

This clonotype has only a few counts. V usage is TRBV7-2 and J usage is TRBJ2-1; 9 bases align to TRBD2. The germline gives CDR1 SGHTA, CDR2 FQGNSA. This CDR3 spans 19 amino acids. V lost 1 base to trimming and J lost 4 bases; unmatched junction nucleotides: 14. The CDR3 protein is CASSLGPARLAAGYNEQFF. CDR3 DNA sequence: TGTGCCAGCAGCTTAGGCCCCGCCCGACTAGCGGCTGGATACAATGAGCAGTTCTTC.

The CDR3 here is CATGGTDTQYF. The DNA for the CDR3 is TGTGCCACGGGAGGGACAGATACGCAGTATTTT. The V and J genes are TRBV6-6 and TRBJ2-3; TRBD2 agrees at 8 bases. After removal of 10 bases from V and 3 bases from J, the junction contained 0 bases not matched to a gene. CDR3 length: 11 amino acids. Germline-derived CDR1 and CDR2 are MNHNY and SVGAGI (reference sequence).

The chain joins TRBV7-8 to TRBJ1-2, with D maybe TRBD1 (5 bases). There are 15 residues in the CDR3. Per the germline V gene, CDR1 is SGHVS and CDR2 is FQNEAQ. Trimming took 1 base from V and 7 from J, leaving 16 bases between them. This chain's CDR3 is CASSLGGGRHGGYTF. The CDR3 DNA follows: TGTGCCAGCAGCTTAGGCGGGGGGAGACATGGTGGCTACACCTTC.

This sequence joins TRBV5-1 and TRBJ1-1; the D is unclear. V was trimmed by 4 bases and J by 4 bases, leaving 8 bases between them. CDR1 and CDR2 from the germline V gene are SGHRS and YFSETQ. CDR3 size: 12 residues. The CDR3: CASSGWGTEAFF. In DNA, the CDR3 is TGCGCCAGCAGCGGCTGGGGCACTGAAGCTTTCTTT.

This clonotype was observed a few times. The rearrangement links TRBV4-3 to TRBJ2-6; D not certain. CDR1 and CDR2 from the germline V gene are LGHNA and YSLEER. V shed 0 bases and J shed 3 bases, with 3 bases lying between them. This CDR3 spans 14 amino acids. The CDR3 sequence: CASSQDGGANVLTF. The CDR3 coding sequence is TGCGCCAGCAGCCAAGACGGTGGGGCCAACGTCCTGACTTTC.

This clonotype was picked up a small number of times. This chain connects TRBV5-1 to TRBJ2-3; D is undetermined. Trimming shortened V by 4 bases and J by 2 bases, and 23 bases separated the two germline ends. CDR1 and CDR2 from the germline V gene are SGHRS and YFSETQ. The CDR3 contains 18 residues. CDR3 residues: CASSPGYLTDKHTDTQYF. For the CDR3, the DNA is TGCGCCAGCAGCCCCGGTTATTTAACCGACAAACACACAGATACGCAGTATTTT.

V is TRBV10-3 and J is TRBJ2-1; 8 positions agree with TRBD2. Germline V gives CDR1 ENHRY, CDR2 SYGVKD. V gave up 6 bases and J gave up 6 bases; unmatched junction bases: 7. The CDR3 runs to 14 residues. The CDR3 loop is CAIRDFSGGNEQFF. CDR3 bases: TGTGCCATCAGAGACTTCAGCGGGGGCAATGAGCAGTTCTTC.